This entry concerns a single T cell receptor (beta chain). This sample is part of a study of T cell responses to AZD1222 COVID-19 vaccine. Profiling relied on immunoSEQ multiplex PCR, and the TCRdb table lists in-frame clones only, not all of them. The sample includes over 120,000 clones, 75% to 90% of them seen just once. Trimming cost V 3 bases and J 0 bases, with 9 bases left between them. CDR1 is KGHSH and CDR2 is LQKENI in the germline V gene. The CDR3 is 15 residues long. The chain uses TRBV18 and TRBJ1-3; D is undetermined. This specimen consisted of peripheral blood, obtained on day 0 of AZD1222 vaccination. The source of this sequence is an adult in good health. Here the CDR3 DNA reads TGTGCCAGCTCACCGCGGTCAATCTCTGGAAACACCATATATTTT. Translation gives CASSPRSISGNTIYF.